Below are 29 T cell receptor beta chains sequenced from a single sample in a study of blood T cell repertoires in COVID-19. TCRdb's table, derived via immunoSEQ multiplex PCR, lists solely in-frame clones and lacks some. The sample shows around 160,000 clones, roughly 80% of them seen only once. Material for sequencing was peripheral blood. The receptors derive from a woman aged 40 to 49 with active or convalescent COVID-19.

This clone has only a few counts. The DNA of the CDR3 is TGTGCCAGCAGTTTAAGGGACAGGCGCTACGAGCAGTACTTC. It codes for CASSLRDRRYEQYF. V is TRBV28 and J is TRBJ2-7, with 8 nucleotides matching TRBD1. This CDR3 has 14 amino acids. Germline V lookup: CDR1 MDHEN, CDR2 SYDVKM. With V trimmed by 2 bases and J by 3 bases, 3 bases remained unmatched.

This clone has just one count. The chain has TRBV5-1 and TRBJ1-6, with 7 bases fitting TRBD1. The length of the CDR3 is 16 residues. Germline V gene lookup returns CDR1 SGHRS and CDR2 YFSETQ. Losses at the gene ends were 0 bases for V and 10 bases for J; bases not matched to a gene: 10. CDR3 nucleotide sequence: TGCGCCAGCAGCTTGGCCCAGGGCAGGGGGGTCTCACCCCTCCACTTT. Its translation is CASSLAQGRGVSPLHF.

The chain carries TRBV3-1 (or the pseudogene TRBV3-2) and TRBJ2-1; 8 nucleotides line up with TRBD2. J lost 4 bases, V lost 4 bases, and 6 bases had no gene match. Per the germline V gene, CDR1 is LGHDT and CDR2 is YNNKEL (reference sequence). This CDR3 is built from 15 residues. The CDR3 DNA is TGTGCCAGCAGCCGAGCGGGAGCCAAATACAATGAGCAGTTCTTC. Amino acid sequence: CASSRAGAKYNEQFF.

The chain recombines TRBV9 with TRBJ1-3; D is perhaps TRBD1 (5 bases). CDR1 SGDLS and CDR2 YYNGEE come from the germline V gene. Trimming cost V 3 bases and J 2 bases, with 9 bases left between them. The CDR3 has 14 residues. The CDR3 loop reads CASSEGPTGNTIYF. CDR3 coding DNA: TGTGCCAGCAGCGAGGGGCCCACTGGAAACACCATATATTTT.

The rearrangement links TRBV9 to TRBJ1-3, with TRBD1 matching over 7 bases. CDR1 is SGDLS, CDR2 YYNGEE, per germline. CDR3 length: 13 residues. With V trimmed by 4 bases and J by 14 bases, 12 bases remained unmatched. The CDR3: CASSPQDRAPLYF. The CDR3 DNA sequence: TGTGCCAGCAGCCCACAAGACAGGGCCCCTTTATATTTT.

This CDR3 is CASSQVQGGGYGYTF. As DNA, the CDR3 is TGCGCCAGCAGCCAAGTACAGGGAGGGGGCTATGGCTACACCTTC. This chain uses TRBV4-1 with TRBJ1-2, with D perhaps TRBD1 (6 bases). The CDR3 contains 15 residues. Per the germline V gene, CDR1 is MGHRA and CDR2 is YSYEKL. Deletions cut 1 base from V and 4 bases from J, with 13 bases between.

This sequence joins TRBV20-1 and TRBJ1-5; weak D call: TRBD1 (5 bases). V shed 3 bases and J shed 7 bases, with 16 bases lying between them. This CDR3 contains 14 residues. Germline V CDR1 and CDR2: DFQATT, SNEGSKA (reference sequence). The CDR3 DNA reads TGCAGTGCTAGTTCTAGGCAGGGAGGCCAGCCCCAGCATTTT. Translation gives CSASSRQGGQPQHF.

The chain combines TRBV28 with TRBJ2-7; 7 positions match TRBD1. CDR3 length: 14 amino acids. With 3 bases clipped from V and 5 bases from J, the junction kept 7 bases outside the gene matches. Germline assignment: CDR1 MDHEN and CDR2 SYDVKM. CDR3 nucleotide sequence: TGTGCCAGCAGTTTTTTGACAGGGCCTAACGAGCAGTACTTC. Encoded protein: CASSFLTGPNEQYF.

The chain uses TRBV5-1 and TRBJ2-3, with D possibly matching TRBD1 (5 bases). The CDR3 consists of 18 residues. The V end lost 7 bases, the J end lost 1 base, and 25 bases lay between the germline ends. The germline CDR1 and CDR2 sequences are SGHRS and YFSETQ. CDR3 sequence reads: CASLKFQRQSEGTDTQYF. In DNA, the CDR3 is TGCGCCAGCCTGAAGTTCCAACGACAGTCTGAGGGCACAGATACGCAGTATTTT.

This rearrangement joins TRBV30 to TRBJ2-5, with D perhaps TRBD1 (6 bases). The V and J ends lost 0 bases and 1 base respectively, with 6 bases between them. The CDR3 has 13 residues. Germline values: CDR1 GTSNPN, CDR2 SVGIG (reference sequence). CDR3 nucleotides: TGTGCCTGGAGTGTAGGGGGCCAAGAGACCCAGTACTTC. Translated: CAWSVGGQETQYF.

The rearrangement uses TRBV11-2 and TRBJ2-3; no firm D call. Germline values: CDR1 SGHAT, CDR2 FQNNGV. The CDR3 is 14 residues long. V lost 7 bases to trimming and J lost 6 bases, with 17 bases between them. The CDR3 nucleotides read TGTGCCAGCACCCTGAGCTTTGCGTCGGATACGCAGTATTTT. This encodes CASTLSFASDTQYF.

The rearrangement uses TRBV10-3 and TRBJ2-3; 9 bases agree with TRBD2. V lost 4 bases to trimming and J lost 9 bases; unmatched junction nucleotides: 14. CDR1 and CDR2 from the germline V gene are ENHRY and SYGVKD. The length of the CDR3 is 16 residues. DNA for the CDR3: TGTGCCATCAGTGGTTTAGCGGGAGTGAGTGGGAACACGCAGTATTTT. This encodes CAISGLAGVSGNTQYF.

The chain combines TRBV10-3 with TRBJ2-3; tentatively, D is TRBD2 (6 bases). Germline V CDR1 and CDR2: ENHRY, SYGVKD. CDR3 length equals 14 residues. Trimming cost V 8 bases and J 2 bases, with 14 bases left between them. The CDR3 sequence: CAIGVADNTDTQYF. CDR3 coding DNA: TGTGCCATCGGGGTAGCGGACAACACAGATACGCAGTATTTT.

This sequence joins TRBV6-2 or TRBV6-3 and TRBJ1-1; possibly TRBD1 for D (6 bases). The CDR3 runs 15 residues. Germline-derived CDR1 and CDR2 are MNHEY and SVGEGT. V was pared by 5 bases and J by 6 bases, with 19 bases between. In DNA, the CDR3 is TGTGCCAGCAGTCCGGCCTCCGGGACAAGGGCTGAAGCTTTCTTT. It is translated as CASSPASGTRAEAFF.

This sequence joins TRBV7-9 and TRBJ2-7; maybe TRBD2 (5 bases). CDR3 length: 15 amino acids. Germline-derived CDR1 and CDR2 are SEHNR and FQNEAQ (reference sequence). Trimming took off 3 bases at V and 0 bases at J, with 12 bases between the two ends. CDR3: CASSLSLGSSYEQYF. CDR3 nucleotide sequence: TGTGCCAGCAGCTTGAGTTTGGGGAGCTCCTACGAGCAGTACTTC. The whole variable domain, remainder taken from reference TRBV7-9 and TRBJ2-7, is DTGVSQNPRHKITKRGQNVTFRCDPISEHNRLYWYRQTLGQGPEFLTYFQNEAQLEKSRLLSDRFSAERPKGSFSTLEIQRTEQGDSAMYLCASSLSLGSSYEQYFGPGTRLTVT.

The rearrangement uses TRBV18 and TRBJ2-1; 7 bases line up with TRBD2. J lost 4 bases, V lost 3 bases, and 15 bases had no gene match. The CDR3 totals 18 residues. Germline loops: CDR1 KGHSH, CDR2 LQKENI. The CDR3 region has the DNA TGTGCCAGCTCACCCCGACGCGGCGGGAGAAATTTGTACAATGAGCAGTTCTTC. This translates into CASSPRRGGRNLYNEQFF.

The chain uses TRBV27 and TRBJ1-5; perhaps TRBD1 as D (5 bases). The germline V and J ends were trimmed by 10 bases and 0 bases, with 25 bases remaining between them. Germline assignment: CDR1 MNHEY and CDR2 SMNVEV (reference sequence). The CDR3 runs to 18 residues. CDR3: CATPGRGVNENSNQPQHF. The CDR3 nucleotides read TGTGCCACCCCTGGGAGGGGAGTCAACGAGAATAGCAATCAGCCCCAGCATTTT.

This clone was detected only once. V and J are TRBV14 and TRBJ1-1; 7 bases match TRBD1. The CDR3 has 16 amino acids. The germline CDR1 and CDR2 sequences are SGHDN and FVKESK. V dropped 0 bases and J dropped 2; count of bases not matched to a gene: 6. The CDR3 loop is CASSQDGTALNTEAFF. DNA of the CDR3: TGTGCCAGCAGCCAAGATGGGACAGCCTTAAACACTGAAGCTTTCTTT.

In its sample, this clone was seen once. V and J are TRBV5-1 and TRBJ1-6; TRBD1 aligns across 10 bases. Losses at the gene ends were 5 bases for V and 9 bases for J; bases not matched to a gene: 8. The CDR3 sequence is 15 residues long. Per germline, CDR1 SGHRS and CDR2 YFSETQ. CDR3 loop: CASSTGDRGASPLHF. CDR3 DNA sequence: TGCGCCAGCAGTACAGGGGACAGGGGAGCTTCACCCCTCCACTTT.

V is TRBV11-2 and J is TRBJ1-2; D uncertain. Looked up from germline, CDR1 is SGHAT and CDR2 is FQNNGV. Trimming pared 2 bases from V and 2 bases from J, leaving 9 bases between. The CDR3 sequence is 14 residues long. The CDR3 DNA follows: TGTGCCAGCAGCTTAAACAAAGCGAACTATGGCTACACCTTC. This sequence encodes CASSLNKANYGYTF.

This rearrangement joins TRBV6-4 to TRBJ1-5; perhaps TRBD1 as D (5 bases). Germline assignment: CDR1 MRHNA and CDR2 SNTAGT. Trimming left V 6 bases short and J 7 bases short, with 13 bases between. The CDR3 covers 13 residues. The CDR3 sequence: CASRASGEQPQHF. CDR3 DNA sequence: TGTGCCAGCAGGGCCTCGGGGGAACAGCCCCAGCATTTT.

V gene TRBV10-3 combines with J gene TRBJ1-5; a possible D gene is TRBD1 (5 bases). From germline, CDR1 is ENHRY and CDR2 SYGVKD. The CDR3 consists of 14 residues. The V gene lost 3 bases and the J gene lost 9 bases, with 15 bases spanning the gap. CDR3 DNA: TGTGCCATCAGTGAATTGGGCAGGGATGTGCCCCAGCATTTT. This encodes CAISELGRDVPQHF.

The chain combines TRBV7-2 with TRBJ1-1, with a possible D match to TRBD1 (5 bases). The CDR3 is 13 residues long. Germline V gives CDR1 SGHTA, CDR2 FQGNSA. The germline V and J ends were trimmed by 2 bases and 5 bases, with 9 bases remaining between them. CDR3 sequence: CASSLWQGTEAFF. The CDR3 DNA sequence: TGTGCCAGCAGCTTATGGCAGGGAACTGAAGCTTTCTTT.

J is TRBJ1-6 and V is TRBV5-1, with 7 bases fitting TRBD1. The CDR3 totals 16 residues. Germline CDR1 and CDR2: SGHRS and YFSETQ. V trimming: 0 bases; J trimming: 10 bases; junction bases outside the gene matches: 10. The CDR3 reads CASSLEARTGRSPLHF. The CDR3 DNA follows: TGCGCCAGCAGCTTGGAGGCGCGGACAGGCCGCTCACCCCTCCACTTT.

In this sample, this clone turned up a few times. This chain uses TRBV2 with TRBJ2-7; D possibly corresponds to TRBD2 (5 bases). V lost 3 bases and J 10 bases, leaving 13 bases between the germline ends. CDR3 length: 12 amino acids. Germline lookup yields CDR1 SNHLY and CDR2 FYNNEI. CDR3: CASSEVDGVQYF. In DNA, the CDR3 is TGTGCCAGCAGTGAGGTTGACGGGGTACAGTACTTC.

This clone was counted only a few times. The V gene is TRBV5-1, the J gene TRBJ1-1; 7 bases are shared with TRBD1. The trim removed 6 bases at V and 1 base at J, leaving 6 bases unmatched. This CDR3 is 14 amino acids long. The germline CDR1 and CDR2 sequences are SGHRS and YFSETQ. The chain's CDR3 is CASNHRGGNTEAFF. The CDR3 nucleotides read TGCGCCAGCAATCACAGGGGTGGGAACACTGAAGCTTTCTTT.

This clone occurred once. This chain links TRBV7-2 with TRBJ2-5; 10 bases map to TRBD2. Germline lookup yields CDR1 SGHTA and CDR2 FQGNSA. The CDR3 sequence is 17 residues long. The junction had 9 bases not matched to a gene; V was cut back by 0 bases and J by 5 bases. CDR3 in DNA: TGTGCCAGCAGCTTAGCGCTAATAGCGGGGGGCGGGGAGACCCAGTACTTC. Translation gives CASSLALIAGGGETQYF.

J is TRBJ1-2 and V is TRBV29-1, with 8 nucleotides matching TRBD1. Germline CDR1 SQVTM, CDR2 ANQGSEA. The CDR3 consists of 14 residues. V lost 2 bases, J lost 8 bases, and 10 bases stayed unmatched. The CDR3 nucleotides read TGCAGCGTTGAAAGGCAGGGGGCCGCCCAAGGCTACACCTTC. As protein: CSVERQGAAQGYTF.

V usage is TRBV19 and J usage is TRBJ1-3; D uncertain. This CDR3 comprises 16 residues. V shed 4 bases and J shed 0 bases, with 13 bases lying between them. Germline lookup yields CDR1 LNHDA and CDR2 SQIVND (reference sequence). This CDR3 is CASSTLELSSGNTIYF. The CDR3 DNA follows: TGTGCCAGTAGTACGTTGGAGTTGAGCTCTGGAAACACCATATATTTT.